Each of the 22 T cell receptor beta chains below was sequenced from the same sample in a study of T cell responses to AZD1222 COVID-19 vaccine. Data came from immunoSEQ multiplex PCR; TCRdb stores just in-frame clones and leaves some out. This table has 180,000 or so clones, 70% to 90% appearing once. The sample in question was peripheral blood, obtained 28 days after the second AZD1222 dose. These receptors all stem from an adult who received the AZD1222 COVID-19 vaccine.

The chain couples TRBV27 to TRBJ2-3; 14 bases are shared with TRBD2. Germline V gene data show CDR1 as MNHEY and CDR2 as SMNVEV (reference sequence). Trimming took 5 bases from V and 7 from J; bases not matched to a gene: 8. This CDR3 spans 16 amino acids. CDR3 in amino acids: CASSLGTSGSLNTQYF. CDR3 in DNA: TGTGCCAGCAGTCTGGGGACTAGCGGGAGTCTGAATACGCAGTATTTT.

The chain couples TRBV19 to TRBJ1-2; 8 bases agree with TRBD1. Germline lookup yields CDR1 LNHDA and CDR2 SQIVND (reference sequence). The CDR3 has 15 residues. After removal of 4 bases from V and 2 bases from J, the junction contained 6 bases not matched to a gene. The CDR3 here is CASSSPRDRNYGYTF. The CDR3 coding sequence is TGTGCCAGTAGTAGCCCTCGGGACAGGAACTATGGCTACACCTTC.

The V gene is TRBV11-3, the J gene TRBJ1-6; D remains ambiguous. Trimming removed 5 bases at V and 6 bases at J, with 11 bases between. The CDR3 contains 14 residues. Germline CDR1 SGHNT, CDR2 YENEEA. The CDR3 bases are TGTGCCAGCAGCCTCGGGTCGGGTAATTCACCCCTCCACTTT. Translating it yields CASSLGSGNSPLHF.

V is TRBV28 and J is TRBJ2-7, with D tentatively TRBD2 (5 bases). The length of the CDR3 is 17 residues. Germline V CDR1 and CDR2: MDHEN, SYDVKM. Deletions cut 3 bases from V and 3 bases from J, with 21 bases between. In DNA, the CDR3 is TGTGCCAGCAGTTTTTTACGGGATCCCCCCATTTACTACGAGCAGTACTTC. Translated: CASSFLRDPPIYYEQYF.

The V and J genes are TRBV27 and TRBJ2-7; 8 bases are shared with TRBD2. Germline assignment: CDR1 MNHEY and CDR2 SMNVEV (reference sequence). The V gene end was trimmed by 4 bases and the J gene end by 3 bases; junction bases not matched to a gene: 14. The CDR3 runs 17 residues. The CDR3 sequence: CASSSTSGFGRDYEQYF. The CDR3 region has the DNA TGTGCCAGCAGTTCCACGAGTGGTTTCGGGAGGGACTACGAGCAGTACTTC.

The V gene is TRBV7-9, the J gene TRBJ1-3; D not resolved. Germline CDR1 and CDR2: SEHNR and FQNEAQ (reference sequence). The CDR3 contains 12 residues. V lost 1 base to trimming and J lost 3 bases, with 1 base between them. This chain's CDR3 is CASSLGGNTIYF. In DNA form, the CDR3 reads TGTGCCAGCAGCTTAGGTGGAAACACCATATATTTT.

In this sample, this clone turned up once. The chain has TRBV4-2 and TRBJ2-6; 8 positions agree with TRBD2. Germline V gene data show CDR1 as LGHNA and CDR2 as YNFKEQ. The CDR3 loop spans 15 amino acids. V shed 8 bases, J shed 4 bases, and the junction held 7 bases outside the gene matches. The CDR3 DNA follows: TGTGCCAGCCTCGGGGGGGCGAGGGGGGCCAACGTCCTGACTTTC. Protein sequence: CASLGGARGANVLTF.

This clone was seen only once. The V and J genes are TRBV9 and TRBJ2-3; TRBD2 agrees at 7 bases. This CDR3 has 16 amino acids. V trimming: 3 bases; J trimming: 4 bases; junction bases outside the gene matches: 11. In germline, CDR1 is SGDLS, CDR2 YYNGEE. The CDR3, as DNA: TGTGCCAGCAGCGCCCTCGGCGGGAGTGGGTCAGATACGCAGTATTTT. Protein: CASSALGGSGSDTQYF.

The V gene is TRBV7-9, the J gene TRBJ1-2; D is unclear. The CDR3 loop spans 15 amino acids. V shed 5 bases and J shed 0 bases, with 13 bases lying between them. Germline lookup yields CDR1 SEHNR and CDR2 FQNEAQ (reference sequence). The CDR3 loop is CASSPIGLANYGYTF. The CDR3 DNA reads as TGTGCCAGCAGCCCAATCGGGTTAGCTAACTATGGCTACACCTTC.

This clone was seen just once. V usage is TRBV7-9 and J usage is TRBJ2-2; TRBD1 might be the D (5 bases). Trimming pared 0 bases from V and 5 bases from J, leaving 10 bases between. This CDR3 has 15 residues. Germline CDR1 and CDR2: SEHNR and FQNEAQ (reference sequence). This chain's CDR3 is CASSLAGQPTGELFF. The CDR3 DNA is TGTGCCAGCAGCTTAGCGGGGCAGCCGACCGGGGAGCTGTTTTTT.

The J gene is TRBJ2-7, the V gene TRBV5-6, with 7 bases lining up with TRBD1. This CDR3 comprises 14 residues. Germline CDR1 is SGHDT and CDR2 is YYEEEE. Trimming cost V 0 bases and J 3 bases; bases outside gene matches: 3. The CDR3 bases are TGTGCCAGCAGCTTGGGACAGGGAATCTACGAGCAGTACTTC. Amino acid sequence: CASSLGQGIYEQYF. The full variable domain, its missing parts supplied by reference TRBV5-6 and TRBJ2-7, is DAGVTQSPTHLIKTRGQQVTLRCSPKSGHDTVSWYQQALGQGPQFIFQYYEEEERQRGNFPDRFSGHQFPNYSSELNVNALLLGDSALYLCASSLGQGIYEQYFGPGTRLTVT.

This clone was recorded only once. V and J are TRBV19 and TRBJ1-1; 10 bases line up with TRBD1. The trim removed 6 bases at V and 6 bases at J, leaving 13 bases unmatched. The CDR3 has 16 amino acids. The germline V gene encodes CDR1 LNHDA and CDR2 SQIVND (reference sequence). The CDR3 nucleotides read TGTGCCAGTAGGGGACAGGGGCTTTCTATCAAGCCTGAAGCTTTCTTT. This gives the protein CASRGQGLSIKPEAFF.

This clone was seen more than once but under ten times. J is TRBJ1-2 and V is TRBV19; D ambiguous. The V gene's germline CDR1 is LNHDA and CDR2 SQIVND (reference sequence). The CDR3 has 14 amino acids. The germline V and J ends were trimmed by 3 bases and 3 bases, with 11 bases remaining between them. The CDR3 DNA reads as TGTGCCAGTAGTATCTCCGGGGTACACTATGGCTACACCTTC. It yields the protein CASSISGVHYGYTF.

V is TRBV28 and J is TRBJ1-2, with 8 bases identical to TRBD1. The germline CDR1 and CDR2 sequences are MDHEN and SYDVKM. CDR3 length: 13 amino acids. The J segment lost 5 bases and the V segment lost 9 bases, leaving 8 bases of the junction unmatched. CDR3 loop: CASLRQGAYGYTF. CDR3 nucleotide sequence: TGTGCCAGTTTGAGGCAGGGGGCTTATGGCTACACCTTC.

DNA of the CDR3: TGTGCCTGGAGTGTACTCGAAGCCCACCCGCAGCAGTACTTC. Amino acid sequence: CAWSVLEAHPQQYF. The chain combines TRBV30 with TRBJ2-7; no reliable D call. This CDR3 region has 14 residues. The V end lost 0 bases, the J end lost 8 bases, and 17 bases lay between the germline ends. Per germline, CDR1 GTSNPN and CDR2 SVGIG (reference sequence).

V usage is TRBV27 and J usage is TRBJ1-3; TRBD1 agrees at 7 bases. Per the germline V gene, CDR1 is MNHEY and CDR2 is SMNVEV (reference sequence). After removal of 4 bases from V and 0 bases from J, the junction contained 18 bases not matched to a gene. The CDR3 sequence is 20 residues long. CDR3 loop: CASSSDPNDRTGDSGNTIYF. In DNA, the CDR3 is TGTGCCAGCAGTTCCGACCCCAATGATAGGACAGGCGACTCTGGAAACACCATATATTTT.

The chain employs TRBV4-2 and TRBJ1-2, with 7 bases matching TRBD1. Germline-derived CDR1 and CDR2 are LGHNA and YNFKEQ. V gave up 2 bases and J gave up 4 bases; unmatched junction bases: 13. The CDR3 is 17 amino acids. CDR3 loop: CASSQNIGQARGYGYTF. CDR3 DNA sequence: TGTGCCAGCAGCCAAAATATTGGACAGGCCCGAGGCTATGGCTACACCTTC.

This clone was seen a handful of times. V gene TRBV18 combines with J gene TRBJ2-7; TRBD1 agrees at 7 bases. Unmatched junction bases numbered 0, after V lost 2 bases and J lost 2 bases. The CDR3 is 13 residues long. The V gene's germline CDR1 is KGHSH and CDR2 LQKENI. The DNA of the CDR3 is TGTGCCAGCTCACCAGGGACAGCCTACGAGCAGTACTTC. It is translated as CASSPGTAYEQYF. The full variable domain, with the rest looked up from reference TRBV18 and TRBJ2-7, is NAGVMQNPRHLVRRRGQEARLRCSPMKGHSHVYWYRQLPEEGLKFMVYLQKENIIDESGMPKERFSAEFPKEGPSILRIQQVVRGDSAAYFCASSPGTAYEQYFGPGTRLTVT.

The chain uses TRBV6-5 and TRBJ2-7; 7 nucleotides align to TRBD2. V lost 8 bases, J lost 6 bases, and 13 bases stayed unmatched. The CDR3 extends over 14 amino acids. Germline-derived CDR1 and CDR2 are MNHEY and SVGAGI. The CDR3 DNA sequence: TGTGCCAGCGATTTTGCTATTCCGGGGGGCGAGCAGTACTTC. Encoded protein: CASDFAIPGGEQYF.

The genes are TRBV19 and TRBJ2-1; a weak D match, TRBD2 (6 bases). Trimming pared 5 bases from V and 0 bases from J, leaving 14 bases between. The CDR3 totals 16 residues. Per the germline V gene, CDR1 is LNHDA and CDR2 is SQIVND (reference sequence). The CDR3 DNA follows: TGTGCCAGTAGTCTTCGGGACTGGAGCTCCTACAATGAGCAGTTCTTC. The encoded protein is CASSLRDWSSYNEQFF.

This clone was counted between two and nine times. The chain employs TRBV28 and TRBJ2-2, with D tentatively TRBD2 (5 bases). CDR3 size: 14 residues. CDR1 is MDHEN and CDR2 is SYDVKM in the germline V gene. The V end was cut by 8 bases, the J end by 6 bases, with 16 bases between. The CDR3 loop reads CASGPPGVPGELFF. The CDR3 coding sequence is TGTGCCAGCGGCCCCCCCGGGGTCCCCGGGGAGCTGTTTTTT.

The gene calls are TRBV29-1 and TRBJ2-3; D remains unclear. The CDR3 length is 15 residues. From germline, CDR1 is SQVTM and CDR2 ANQGSEA. The V gene lost 5 bases and the J gene lost 2 bases, with 17 bases spanning the gap. The DNA for the CDR3 is TGCAGCGTTCCTGGGCTGGCCGGGCCCACAGATACGCAGTATTTT. Translating gives CSVPGLAGPTDTQYF.